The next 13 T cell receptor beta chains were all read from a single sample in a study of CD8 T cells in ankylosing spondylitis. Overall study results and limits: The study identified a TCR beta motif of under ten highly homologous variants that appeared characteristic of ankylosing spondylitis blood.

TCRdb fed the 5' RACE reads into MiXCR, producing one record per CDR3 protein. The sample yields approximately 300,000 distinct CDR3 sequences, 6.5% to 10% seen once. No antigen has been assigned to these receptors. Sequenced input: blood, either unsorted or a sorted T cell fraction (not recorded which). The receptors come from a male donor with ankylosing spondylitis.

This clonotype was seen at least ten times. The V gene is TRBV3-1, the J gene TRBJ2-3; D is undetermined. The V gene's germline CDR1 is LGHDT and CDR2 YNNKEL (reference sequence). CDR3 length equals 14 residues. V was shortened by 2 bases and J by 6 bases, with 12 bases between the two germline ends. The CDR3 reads CASSQLGPPDTQYF. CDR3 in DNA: TGTGCCAGCAGCCAACTAGGCCCACCCGATACGCAGTATTTT.

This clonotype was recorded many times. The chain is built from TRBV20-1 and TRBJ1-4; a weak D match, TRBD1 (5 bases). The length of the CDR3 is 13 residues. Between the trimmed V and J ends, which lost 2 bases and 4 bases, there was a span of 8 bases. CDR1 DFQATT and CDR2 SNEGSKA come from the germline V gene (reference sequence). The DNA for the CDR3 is TGCAGTGCTAGATCAGGGTTTAATGAAAAACTGTTTTTT. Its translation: CSARSGFNEKLFF.

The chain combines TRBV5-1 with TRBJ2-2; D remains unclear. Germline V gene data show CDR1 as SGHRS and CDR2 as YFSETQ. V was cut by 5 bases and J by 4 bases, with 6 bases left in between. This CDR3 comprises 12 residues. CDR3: CASSSRTGELFF. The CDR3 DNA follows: TGCGCCAGCAGTAGTCGCACCGGGGAGCTGTTTTTT. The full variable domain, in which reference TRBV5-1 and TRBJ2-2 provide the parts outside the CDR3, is KAGVTQTPRYLIKTRGQQVTLSCSPISGHRSVSWYQQTPGQGLQFLFEYFSETQRNKGNFPGRFSGRQFSNSRSEMNVSTLELGDSALYLCASSSRTGELFFGEGSRLTVL.

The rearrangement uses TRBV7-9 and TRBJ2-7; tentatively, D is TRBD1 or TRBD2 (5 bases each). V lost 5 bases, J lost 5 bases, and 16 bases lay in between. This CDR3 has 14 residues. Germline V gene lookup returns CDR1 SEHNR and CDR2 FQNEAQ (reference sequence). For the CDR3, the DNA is TGTGCCAGCAGCCCAGTATGGGACGTCGACGAGCAGTACTTC. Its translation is CASSPVWDVDEQYF.

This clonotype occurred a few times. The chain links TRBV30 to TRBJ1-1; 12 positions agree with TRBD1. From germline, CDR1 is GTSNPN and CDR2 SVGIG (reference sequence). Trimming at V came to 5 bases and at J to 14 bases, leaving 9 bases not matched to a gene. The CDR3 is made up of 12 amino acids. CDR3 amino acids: CAWGGDRGPGFF. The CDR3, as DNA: TGTGCCTGGGGGGGGGACAGGGGGCCCGGATTCTTT.

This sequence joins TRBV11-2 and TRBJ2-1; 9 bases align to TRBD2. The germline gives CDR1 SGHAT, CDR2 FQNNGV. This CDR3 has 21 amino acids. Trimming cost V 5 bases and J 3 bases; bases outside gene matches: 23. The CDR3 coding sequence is TGTGCCAGCAGCCCCCAGGGACTAGCCGGGAGACAGGTCAATAGCTACAATGAGCAGTTCTTC. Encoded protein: CASSPQGLAGRQVNSYNEQFF.

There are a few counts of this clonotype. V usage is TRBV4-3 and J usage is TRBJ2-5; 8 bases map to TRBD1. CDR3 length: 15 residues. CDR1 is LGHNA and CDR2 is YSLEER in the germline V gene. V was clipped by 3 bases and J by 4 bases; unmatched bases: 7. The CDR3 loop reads CASSHGQGTRETQYF. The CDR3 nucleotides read TGCGCCAGCAGCCATGGACAGGGTACGCGAGAGACCCAGTACTTC.

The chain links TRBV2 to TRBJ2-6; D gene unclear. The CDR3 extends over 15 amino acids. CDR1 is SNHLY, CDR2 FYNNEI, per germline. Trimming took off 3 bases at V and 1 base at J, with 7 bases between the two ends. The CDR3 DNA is TGTGCCAGCAGTGAGTGGGCTTCTGGGGCCAACGTCCTGACTTTC. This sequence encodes CASSEWASGANVLTF.

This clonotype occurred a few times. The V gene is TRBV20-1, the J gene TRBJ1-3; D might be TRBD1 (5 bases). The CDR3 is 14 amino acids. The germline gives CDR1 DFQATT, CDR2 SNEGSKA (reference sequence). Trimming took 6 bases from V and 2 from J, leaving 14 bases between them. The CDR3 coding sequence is TGCAGTGCCCTCGCGGGGGTCGCTGGAAACACCATATATTTT. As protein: CSALAGVAGNTIYF.

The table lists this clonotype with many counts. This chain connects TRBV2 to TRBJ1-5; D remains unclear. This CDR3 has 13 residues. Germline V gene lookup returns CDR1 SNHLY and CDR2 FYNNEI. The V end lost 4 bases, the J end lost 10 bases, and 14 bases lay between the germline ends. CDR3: CASSVGIGSPQHF. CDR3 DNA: TGTGCCAGCAGTGTAGGCATCGGTTCTCCCCAGCATTTT.

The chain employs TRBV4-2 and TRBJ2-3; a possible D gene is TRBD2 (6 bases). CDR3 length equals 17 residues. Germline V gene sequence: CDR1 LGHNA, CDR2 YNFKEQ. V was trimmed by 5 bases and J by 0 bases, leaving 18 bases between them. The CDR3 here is CASSEAGYGRSTDTQYF. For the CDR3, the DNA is TGTGCCAGCAGCGAAGCAGGGTACGGGAGAAGCACAGATACGCAGTATTTT.

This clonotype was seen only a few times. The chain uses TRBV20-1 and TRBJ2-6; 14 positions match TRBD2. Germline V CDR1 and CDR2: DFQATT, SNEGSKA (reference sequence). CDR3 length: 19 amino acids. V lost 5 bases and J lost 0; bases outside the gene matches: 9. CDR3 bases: TGCAGTGCTCGAAACCCGACTAGCGGGAGGGTCTCTGGGGCCAACGTCCTGACTTTC. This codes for CSARNPTSGRVSGANVLTF.

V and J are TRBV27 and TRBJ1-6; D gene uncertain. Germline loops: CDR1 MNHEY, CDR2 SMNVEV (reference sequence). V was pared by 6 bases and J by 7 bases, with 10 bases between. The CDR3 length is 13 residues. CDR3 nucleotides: TGTGCCAGCAGCTGGGTTCCAAATTCACCCCTCCACTTT. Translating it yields CASSWVPNSPLHF.